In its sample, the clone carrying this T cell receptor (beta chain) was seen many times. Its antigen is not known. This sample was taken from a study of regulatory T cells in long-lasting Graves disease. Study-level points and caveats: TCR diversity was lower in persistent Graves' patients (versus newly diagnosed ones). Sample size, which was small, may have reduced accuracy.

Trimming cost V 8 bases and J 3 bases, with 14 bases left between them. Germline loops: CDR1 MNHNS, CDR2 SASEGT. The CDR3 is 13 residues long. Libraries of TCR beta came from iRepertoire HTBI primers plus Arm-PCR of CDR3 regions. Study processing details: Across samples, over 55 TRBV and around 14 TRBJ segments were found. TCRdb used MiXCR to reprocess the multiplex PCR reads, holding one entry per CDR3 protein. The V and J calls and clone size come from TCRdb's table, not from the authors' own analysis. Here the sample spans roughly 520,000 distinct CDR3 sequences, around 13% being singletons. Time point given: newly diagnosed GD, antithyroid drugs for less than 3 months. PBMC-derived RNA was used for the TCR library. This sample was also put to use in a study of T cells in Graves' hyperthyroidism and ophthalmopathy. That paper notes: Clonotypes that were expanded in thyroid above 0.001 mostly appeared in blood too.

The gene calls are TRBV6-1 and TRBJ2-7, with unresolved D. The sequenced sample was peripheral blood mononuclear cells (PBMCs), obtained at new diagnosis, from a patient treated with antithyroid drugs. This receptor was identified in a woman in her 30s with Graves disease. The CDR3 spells CASLRTLGYEQYF. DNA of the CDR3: TGTGCCAGCCTACGGACCCTCGGCTACGAGCAGTACTTC.